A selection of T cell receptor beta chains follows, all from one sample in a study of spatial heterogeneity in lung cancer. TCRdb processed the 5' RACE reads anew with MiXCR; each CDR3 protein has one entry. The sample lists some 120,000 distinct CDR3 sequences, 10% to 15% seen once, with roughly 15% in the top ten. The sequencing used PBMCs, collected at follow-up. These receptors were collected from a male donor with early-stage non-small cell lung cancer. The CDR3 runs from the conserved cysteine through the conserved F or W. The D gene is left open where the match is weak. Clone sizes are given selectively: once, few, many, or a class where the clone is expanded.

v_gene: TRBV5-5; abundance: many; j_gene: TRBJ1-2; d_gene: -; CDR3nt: TGTGCCAGCAGCTTGGCCCTCCGCCAGGCGGCTGGCTACACCTTC; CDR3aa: CASSLALRQAAGYTF
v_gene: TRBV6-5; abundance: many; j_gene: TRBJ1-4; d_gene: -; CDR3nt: TGTGCCAGCAGGTTTGGGACACGCTCAACTAATGAAAAACTGTTTTTT; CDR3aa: CASRFGTRSTNEKLFF
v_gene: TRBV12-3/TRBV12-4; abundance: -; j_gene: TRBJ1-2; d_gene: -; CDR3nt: TGTGCCAGCAGTTTACCCCGATTCTATGGCTACACCTTC; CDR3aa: CASSLPRFYGYTF
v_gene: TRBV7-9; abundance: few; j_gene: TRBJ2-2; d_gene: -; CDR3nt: TGTGCCAGCAGCAACGGACAGCTGACCGGGGAGCTGTTTTTT; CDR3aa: CASSNGQLTGELFF
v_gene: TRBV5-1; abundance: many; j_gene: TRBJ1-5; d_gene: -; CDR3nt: TGCGCCAGCAGCTTGGTTGCCCAGGGGAGCCAGCCCCAGCATTTT; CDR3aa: CASSLVAQGSQPQHF
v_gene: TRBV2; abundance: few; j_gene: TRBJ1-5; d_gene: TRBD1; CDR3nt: TGTGCCAGCAGTGAAGTGGGGACAGGGAGTCAGCCCCAGCATTTT; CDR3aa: CASSEVGTGSQPQHF
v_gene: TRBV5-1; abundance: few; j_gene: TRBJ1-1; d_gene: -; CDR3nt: TGCGCCAGCAGCTTTAACCCCGCCGGGTCCACTGAAGCTTTCTTT; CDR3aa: CASSFNPAGSTEAFF
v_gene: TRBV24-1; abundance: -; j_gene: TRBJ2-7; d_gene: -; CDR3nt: TGTGCCACCAGTAACAGGCGGAGTACGGAGCAGTACTTC; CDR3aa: CATSNRRSTEQYF
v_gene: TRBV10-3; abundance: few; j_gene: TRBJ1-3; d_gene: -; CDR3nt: TGTGCCATCAGAGACGGCGTCTCTGGAAACACCATATATTTT; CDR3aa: CAIRDGVSGNTIYF
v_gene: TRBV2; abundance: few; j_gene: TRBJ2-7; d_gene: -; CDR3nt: TGTGCCAGCAGTGAAACCGCTACCGGCACGTACTTC; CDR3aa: CASSETATGTYF
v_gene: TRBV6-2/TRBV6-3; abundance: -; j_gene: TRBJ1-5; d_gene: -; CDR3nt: TGTGCCAGCAGTTACCCCCCGACGGGTCTGAATCAGCCCCAGCATTTT; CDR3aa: CASSYPPTGLNQPQHF
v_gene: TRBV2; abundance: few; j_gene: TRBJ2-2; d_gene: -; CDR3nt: TGTGCCAGCAGTGAAATCGGTCCCGGGGAGCTGTTTTTT; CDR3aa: CASSEIGPGELFF
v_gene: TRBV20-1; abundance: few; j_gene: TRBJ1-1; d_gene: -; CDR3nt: TGCAGTGCCTGGAACACTGAAGCTTTCTTT; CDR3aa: CSAWNTEAFF
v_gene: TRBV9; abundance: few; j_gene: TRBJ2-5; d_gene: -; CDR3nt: TGTGCCAGCAGCGTAGGAGCCTCCCGGGGCACGATTGAAGAGACCCAGTACTTC; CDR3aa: CASSVGASRGTIEETQYF
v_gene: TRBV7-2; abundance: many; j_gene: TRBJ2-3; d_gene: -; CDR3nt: TGTGCCAGCAGCCCGGCTGTTAGCACAGATACGCAGTATTTT; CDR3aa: CASSPAVSTDTQYF
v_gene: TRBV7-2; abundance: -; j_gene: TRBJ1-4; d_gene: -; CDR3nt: TGTGCCAGCAGCTTAAATGGCAGACATAATGAAAAACTGTTTTTT; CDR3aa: CASSLNGRHNEKLFF
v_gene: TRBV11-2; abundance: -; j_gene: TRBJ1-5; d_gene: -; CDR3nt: TGTGCCAGCAGCTTAGAGCTAAGTCAGCCCCAGCATTTT; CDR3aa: CASSLELSQPQHF
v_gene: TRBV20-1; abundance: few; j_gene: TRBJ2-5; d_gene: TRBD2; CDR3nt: TGCAGTGCTAGGAGCGGGGGGGCGCAAGAGACCCAGTACTTC; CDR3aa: CSARSGGAQETQYF
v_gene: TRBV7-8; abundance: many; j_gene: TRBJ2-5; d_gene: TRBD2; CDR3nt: TGTGCCAGCAGCTTAGAAGCGGGGGGCGAAGAGACCCAGTACTTC; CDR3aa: CASSLEAGGEETQYF
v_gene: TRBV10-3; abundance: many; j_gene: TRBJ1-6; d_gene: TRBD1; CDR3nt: TGTGCCATCCAGCAGGGGGATAATTCACCCCTCCACTTT; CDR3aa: CAIQQGDNSPLHF
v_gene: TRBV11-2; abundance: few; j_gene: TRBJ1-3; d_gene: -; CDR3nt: TGTGCCAGCAGCTATGGACAGACCCTCTCTGGAAACACCATATATTTT; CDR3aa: CASSYGQTLSGNTIYF
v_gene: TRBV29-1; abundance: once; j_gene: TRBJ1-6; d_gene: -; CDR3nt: TGCAGCGCCACCGAGGGGGGAACCTATAATTCACCCCTCCACTTT; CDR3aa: CSATEGGTYNSPLHF
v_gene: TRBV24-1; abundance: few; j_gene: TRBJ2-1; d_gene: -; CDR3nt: TGTGCCACCAGTGATTTGACAGGGGGGGCCTACAATGAGCAGTTCTTC; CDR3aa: CATSDLTGGAYNEQFF
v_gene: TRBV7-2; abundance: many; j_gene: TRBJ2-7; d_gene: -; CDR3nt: TGTGCCAGCAGCTTAGAAGTAACCGAGCAGTACTTC; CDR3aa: CASSLEVTEQYF
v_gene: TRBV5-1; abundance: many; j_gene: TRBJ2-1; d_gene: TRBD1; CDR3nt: TGCGCCAGCACCGGACAGGGGGCTACGACAGGGCAGTTCTTC; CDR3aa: CASTGQGATTGQFF
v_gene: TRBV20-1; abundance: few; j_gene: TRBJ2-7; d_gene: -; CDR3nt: TGCAGTGCTAGAGTTGAGGACAGCCAGGTTGCGGAGCAGTACTTC; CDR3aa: CSARVEDSQVAEQYF
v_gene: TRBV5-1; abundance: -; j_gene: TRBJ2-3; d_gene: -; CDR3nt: TGCGCCAGCAGCTTGGACTTCACAGATACGCAGTATTTT; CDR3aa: CASSLDFTDTQYF
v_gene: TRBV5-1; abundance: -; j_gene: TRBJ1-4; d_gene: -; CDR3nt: TGCGCCAGCAGCTTGGTCGGGGGGAGTGGTGAAAAACTGTTTTTT; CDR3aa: CASSLVGGSGEKLFF
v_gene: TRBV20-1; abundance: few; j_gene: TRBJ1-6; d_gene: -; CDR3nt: TGCAGTGCCTTGGACATGAGTAATTCACCCCTCCACTTT; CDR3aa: CSALDMSNSPLHF
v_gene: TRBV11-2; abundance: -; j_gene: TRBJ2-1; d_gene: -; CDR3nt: TGTGCCAGCAGCTCCGGACAGACCCGGTCCTACAATGAGCAGTTCTTC; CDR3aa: CASSSGQTRSYNEQFF
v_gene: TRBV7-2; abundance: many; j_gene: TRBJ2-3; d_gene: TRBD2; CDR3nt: TGTGCCAGCAGCAGCGGGGGCATCACAGATACGCAGTATTTT; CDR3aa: CASSSGGITDTQYF
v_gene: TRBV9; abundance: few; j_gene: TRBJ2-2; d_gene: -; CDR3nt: TGTGCCAGCAGCGTAGTAGGGGCAATAGCCGGGGAGCTGTTTTTT; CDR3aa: CASSVVGAIAGELFF
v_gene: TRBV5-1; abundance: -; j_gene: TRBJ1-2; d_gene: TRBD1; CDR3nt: TGCGCCAGCAGCTTGGCCGTAGACAGGGACAATGGCTACACCTTC; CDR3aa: CASSLAVDRDNGYTF
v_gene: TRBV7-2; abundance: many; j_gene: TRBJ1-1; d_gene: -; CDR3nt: TGTGCCAGCAGCCCGTCAACCGGGACTGAAGCTTTCTTT; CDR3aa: CASSPSTGTEAFF
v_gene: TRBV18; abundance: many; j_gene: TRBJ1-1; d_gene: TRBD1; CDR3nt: TGTGCCAGCTCACCACTTTCCGGGACAGGGGGCGGTCACACTGAAGCTTTCTTT; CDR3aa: CASSPLSGTGGGHTEAFF
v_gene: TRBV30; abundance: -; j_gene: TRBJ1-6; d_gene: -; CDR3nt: TGTGCCCGGAGTGAACGTGGTGGGTTACAAGGGTCCTATAATTCACCCCTCCACTTT; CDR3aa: CARSERGGLQGSYNSPLHF
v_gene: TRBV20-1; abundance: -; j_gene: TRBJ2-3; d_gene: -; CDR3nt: TGCAGTGCTAGTTCTCAGGGTCTCACAGATACGCAGTATTTT; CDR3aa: CSASSQGLTDTQYF
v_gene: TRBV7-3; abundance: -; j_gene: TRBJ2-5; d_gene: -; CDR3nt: TGTGCCAGCAGCTTATCCCTGGGGTCAGGAGAGACCCAGTACTTC; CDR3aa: CASSLSLGSGETQYF
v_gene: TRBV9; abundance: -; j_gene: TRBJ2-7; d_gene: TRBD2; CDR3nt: TGTGCCAGCAGCGTAACCGGGACTAAGAGCTCCTACGAGCAGTACTTC; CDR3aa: CASSVTGTKSSYEQYF
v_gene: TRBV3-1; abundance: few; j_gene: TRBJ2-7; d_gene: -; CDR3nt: TGTGCCAGCAGCCAAGCTAGCCGAACGGCCTACGAGCAGTACTTC; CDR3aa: CASSQASRTAYEQYF
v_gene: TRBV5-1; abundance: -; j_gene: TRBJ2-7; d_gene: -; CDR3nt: TGCGCCAGCAGCTTGCCTACCTACGAGCAGTACTTC; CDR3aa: CASSLPTYEQYF
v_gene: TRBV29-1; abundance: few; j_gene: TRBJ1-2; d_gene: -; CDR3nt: TGCAGCGCCACCGACAGAGCTAACTATGGCTACACCTTC; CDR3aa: CSATDRANYGYTF
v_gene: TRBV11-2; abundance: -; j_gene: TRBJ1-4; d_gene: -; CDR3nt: TGTGCCAGCAGCCGGGGGCAGGCAGTGATGAATGAAAAACTGTTTTTT; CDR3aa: CASSRGQAVMNEKLFF
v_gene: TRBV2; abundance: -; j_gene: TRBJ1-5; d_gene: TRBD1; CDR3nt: TGTGCCAGCAGTGAATCGACAGGGGTCAATCAGCCCCAGCATTTT; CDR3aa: CASSESTGVNQPQHF
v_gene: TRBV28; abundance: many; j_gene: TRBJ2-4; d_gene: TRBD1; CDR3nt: TGTGCCAGCAGTTTAATCCGGGACAGCAAAAACATTCAGTACTTC; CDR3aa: CASSLIRDSKNIQYF
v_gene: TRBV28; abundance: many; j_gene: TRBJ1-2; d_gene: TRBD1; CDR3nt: TGTGCCAGCAGTCCGACCGGGCAGGGGGGCTATGGCTACACCTTC; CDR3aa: CASSPTGQGGYGYTF
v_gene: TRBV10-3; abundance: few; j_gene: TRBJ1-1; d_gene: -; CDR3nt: TGTGCCATCAGTGAGGGATTCTTGAACACTGAAGCTTTCTTT; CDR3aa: CAISEGFLNTEAFF
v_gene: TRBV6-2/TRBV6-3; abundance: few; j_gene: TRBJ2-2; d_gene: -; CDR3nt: TGTGCCAGCAGTTACTATCAGGTCACCCGGGGCGGGGAGCTGTTTTTT; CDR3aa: CASSYYQVTRGGELFF
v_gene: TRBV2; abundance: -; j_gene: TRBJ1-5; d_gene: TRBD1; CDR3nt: TGTGCCAGCAGTGCCGCGGGGGCGGACAGGAATCAGCCCCAGCATTTT; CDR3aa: CASSAAGADRNQPQHF
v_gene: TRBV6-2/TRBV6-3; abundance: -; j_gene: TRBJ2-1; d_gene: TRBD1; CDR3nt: TGTGCCAGCAGCGACAGGGGGCGCTTCTACAATGAGCAGTTCTTC; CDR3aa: CASSDRGRFYNEQFF
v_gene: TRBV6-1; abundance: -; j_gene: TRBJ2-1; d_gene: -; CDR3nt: TGTGCCAGCATGTCAGGGGACTCCTACAATGAGCAGTTCTTC; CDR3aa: CASMSGDSYNEQFF
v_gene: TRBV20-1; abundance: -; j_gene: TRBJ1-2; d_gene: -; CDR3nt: TGCAGTGCTAGAGACCCAGGGACCCTATATGGCTACACCTTC; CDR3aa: CSARDPGTLYGYTF
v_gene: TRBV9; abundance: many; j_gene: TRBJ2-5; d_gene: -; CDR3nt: TGTGCCAGCAGTCCGGGTTTACCGGGGGAGACCCAGTACTTC; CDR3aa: CASSPGLPGETQYF